The present entry profiles one T cell receptor (beta chain) with its context. The data were obtained in a study of blood T cell repertoires in COVID-19. Clones were read by immunoSEQ multiplex PCR, and TCRdb kept only the in-frame ones, dropping some. The data hold about 62,000 clones, with approximately 92% observed a single time. V was trimmed by 2 bases and J by 5 bases, leaving 13 bases between them. The CDR3 contains 14 residues. Germline values: CDR1 WNHNN, CDR2 SYGVQD (reference sequence). The sample taken for sequencing was peripheral blood. This receptor was taken from a woman aged 55-70 years with COVID-19, enrolled during active disease. The gene calls are TRBV10-1 and TRBJ2-7, with D possibly matching TRBD1 (6 bases). As DNA, the CDR3 is TGCGCCAGCAGTGAGAGGTTCCAGGGGAACGAGCAGTACTTC. Translated, it gives CASSERFQGNEQYF.